Listed below are T cell receptor beta chains from one sample, sequenced in a study of blood T cells in healthy people across ages. TCRdb reprocessed the 5' RACE reads via MiXCR and lists one record per CDR3 protein. The data contain 1.5 million to 2 million distinct CDR3 sequences, approximately 50% of them singletons. Specimen: blood. Source of these receptors: a woman between 40 and 55 years old in good health. The CDR3 runs from the conserved cysteine through the conserved F or W. Each record gives: D gene, J gene, V gene, clone size, CDR3 length, CDR3 DNA, CDR3 protein. D genes are given only for firm matches. Not all rows give a size; the values are once, few, many and, for expanded clones, a class.

-,TRBJ1-1,TRBV18,-,13,TGTGCCAGCTCACCACGGGCAGGCCCTGAAGCTTTCTTT,CASSPRAGPEAFF
TRBD2,TRBJ2-5,TRBV20-1,-,15,TGCAGTGTCAAACCCAGCGGGGTTCGACAAGAGACCCAGTACTTC,CSVKPSGVRQETQYF
TRBD2,TRBJ2-5,TRBV7-7,-,15,TGTGCTAGCAGCCGCGATGGGACTAGCAAAGAGACCCAGTACTTC,CASSRDGTSKETQYF
TRBD2,TRBJ2-1,TRBV5-6,-,15,TGTGCCAGCAGCCGTATAGCGGGGGGCGTCTATGAGCAGTTCTTC,CASSRIAGGVYEQFF
TRBD1,TRBJ2-5,TRBV24-1,-,14,TGTGCCACCGGGGACAGGGGGAACCAAGAGACCCAGTACTTC,CATGDRGNQETQYF
TRBD1,TRBJ2-5,TRBV6-2/TRBV6-3,few,14,TGTGCCAGCAGATTATCCGGACAGGGGGAGACCCAGTACTTC,CASRLSGQGETQYF
TRBD1,TRBJ2-7,TRBV5-1,few,15,TGCGCCAGCAGGGTGACCGGGACAGGGGATAACGAGCAGTACTTC,CASRVTGTGDNEQYF
-,TRBJ2-7,TRBV19,-,13,TGTGCCAGTAGTAAAGGACATACCTACGAGCAGTACTTC,CASSKGHTYEQYF
-,TRBJ1-2,TRBV27,-,13,TGTGCCAGCAGCCAACTGGGACTAAATGGCTACACCTTC,CASSQLGLNGYTF
TRBD2,TRBJ2-7,TRBV6-5,-,16,TGTGCCAGCAGACCCAGATCTAGCGGGGAGGGCTACGAGCAGTACTTC,CASRPRSSGEGYEQYF
TRBD1,TRBJ2-7,TRBV20-1,-,17,TGCAGTGCTAGAGGCCCACCGGGAAACAGGGGGAACTACGGGCAGTACTTC,CSARGPPGNRGNYGQYF
TRBD2,TRBJ2-1,TRBV11-2,-,17,TGTGCCAGCAGCCCTCTTGGACTAGCGGGGTTTATCAATGAGCAGTTCTTC,CASSPLGLAGFINEQFF
TRBD2,TRBJ2-5,TRBV20-1,-,14,TGCAGTCCCTCTAGCGGGCGGAACCACGGTGAGCAGTACTTC,CSPSSGRNHGEQYF
-,TRBJ1-6,TRBV5-6,-,15,TGTGCCAGCAGCTTGCTCACAGGGAATAATTCACCCCTCCACTTT,CASSLLTGNNSPLHF
-,TRBJ1-1,TRBV6-5,-,14,TGTGCCAGCAGGGGCGGACACACGAACACTGAAGCTTTCTTT,CASRGGHTNTEAFF
-,TRBJ2-7,TRBV7-2,-,14,TGTGCCAGCAGCTTAGATTTCCCCGCCTACGAGCAGTACTTC,CASSLDFPAYEQYF
-,TRBJ2-4,TRBV11-2,-,14,TGTGCCAGCAAGGCGGGGCATTCTAGAAACATTCAGTACTTC,CASKAGHSRNIQYF
TRBD2,TRBJ2-7,TRBV19,-,15,TGTGCCAGTAGTATGTGGCGGGGGAGCTCCTACGAGCAGTACTTC,CASSMWRGSSYEQYF
-,TRBJ1-2,TRBV5-5,-,13,TGTGCCAGCAGCTTTTGGGAAAGCTATGGCTACACCTTC,CASSFWESYGYTF
-,TRBJ1-2,TRBV20-1,once,13,TGCAGTGCTAGAGATCAGCAGGTATGTAGCTACACCTTC,CSARDQQVCSYTF
-,TRBJ1-2,TRBV28,-,14,TGTGCCAGCAGTCCCCGCTTCCCAGACCTGAGCTACACCTTC,CASSPRFPDLSYTF
-,TRBJ2-1,TRBV6-5,-,14,TGTGCCAGCAGCCCTCGGCAGAAGTATAGTGAGCAGTTCTTC,CASSPRQKYSEQFF
TRBD1,TRBJ2-4,TRBV28,-,15,TGTGCCAGCAGTTGGGACAGCCTAGCCAAAAACATTCAGTACTTC,CASSWDSLAKNIQYF